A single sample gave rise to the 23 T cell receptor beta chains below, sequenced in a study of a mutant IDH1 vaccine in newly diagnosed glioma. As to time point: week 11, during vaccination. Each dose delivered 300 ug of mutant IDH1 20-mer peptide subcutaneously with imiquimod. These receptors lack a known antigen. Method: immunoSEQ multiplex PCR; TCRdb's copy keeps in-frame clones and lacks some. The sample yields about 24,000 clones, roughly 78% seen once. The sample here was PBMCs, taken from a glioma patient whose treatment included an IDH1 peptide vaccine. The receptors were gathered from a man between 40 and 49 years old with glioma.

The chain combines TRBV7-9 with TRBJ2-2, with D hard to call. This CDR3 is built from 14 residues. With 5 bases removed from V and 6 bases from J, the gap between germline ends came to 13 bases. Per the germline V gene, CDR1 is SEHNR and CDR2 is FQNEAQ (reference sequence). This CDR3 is CASSQTSGAGELFF. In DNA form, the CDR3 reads TGTGCCAGCAGCCAAACGAGTGGGGCCGGGGAGCTGTTTTTT.

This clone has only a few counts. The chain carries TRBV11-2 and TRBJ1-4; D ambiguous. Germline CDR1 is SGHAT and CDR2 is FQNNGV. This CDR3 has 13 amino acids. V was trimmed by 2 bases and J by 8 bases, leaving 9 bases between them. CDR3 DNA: TGTGCCAGCAGCTTACGGGTGGGCGAAAAACTGTTTTTT. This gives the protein CASSLRVGEKLFF.

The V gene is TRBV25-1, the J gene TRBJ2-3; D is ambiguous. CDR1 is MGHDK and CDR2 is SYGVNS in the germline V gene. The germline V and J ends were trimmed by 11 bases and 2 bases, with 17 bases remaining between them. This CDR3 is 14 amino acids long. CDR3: CASLGRLATDTQYF. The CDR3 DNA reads TGTGCCTCACTCGGGCGCCTGGCCACAGATACGCAGTATTTT.

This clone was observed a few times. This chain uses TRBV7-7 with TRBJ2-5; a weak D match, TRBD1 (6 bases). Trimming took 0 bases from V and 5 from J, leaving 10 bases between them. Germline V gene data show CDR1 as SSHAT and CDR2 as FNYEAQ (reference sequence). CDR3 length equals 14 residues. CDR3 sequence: CASSLAGQPETQYF. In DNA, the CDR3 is TGTGCCAGCAGCTTAGCTGGACAGCCGGAGACCCAGTACTTC.

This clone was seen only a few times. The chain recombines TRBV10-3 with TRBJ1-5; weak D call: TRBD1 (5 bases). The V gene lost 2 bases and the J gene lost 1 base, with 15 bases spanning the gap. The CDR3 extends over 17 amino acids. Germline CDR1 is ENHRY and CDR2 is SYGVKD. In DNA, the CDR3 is TGTGCCATCAGTGAGGGGGAGGAGGGACGGAGCAATCAGCCCCAGCATTTT. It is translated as CAISEGEEGRSNQPQHF.

The CDR3 DNA reads as TGTGCCAGCAGCTTGAGGGCAGTGGAGAATGAAAAACTGTTTTTT. Encoded protein: CASSLRAVENEKLFF. The chain carries TRBV5-5 and TRBJ1-4; D is uncertain. Trimming left V 1 base short and J 5 bases short, with 12 bases between. In germline, CDR1 is SGHKS, CDR2 YYEKEE (reference sequence). The CDR3 is 15 amino acids.

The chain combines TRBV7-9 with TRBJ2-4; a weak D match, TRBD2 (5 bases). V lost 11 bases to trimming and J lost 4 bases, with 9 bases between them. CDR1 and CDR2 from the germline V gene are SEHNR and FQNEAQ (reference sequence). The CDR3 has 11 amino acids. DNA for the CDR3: TGTGCCGCCCCGGGGAAAAACATTCAGTACTTC. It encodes CAAPGKNIQYF.

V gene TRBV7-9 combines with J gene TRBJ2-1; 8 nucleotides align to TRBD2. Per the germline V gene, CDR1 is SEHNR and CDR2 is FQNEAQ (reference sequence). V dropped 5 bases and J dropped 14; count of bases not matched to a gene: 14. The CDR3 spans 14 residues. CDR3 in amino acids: CASSMGLDRESEFF. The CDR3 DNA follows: TGTGCCAGCAGCATGGGACTAGATAGGGAGAGTGAGTTCTTC. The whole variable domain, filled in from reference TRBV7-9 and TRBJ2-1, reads DTGVSQNPRHKITKRGQNVTFRCDPISEHNRLYWYRQTLGQGPEFLTYFQNEAQLEKSRLLSDRFSAERPKGSFSTLEIQRTEQGDSAMYLCASSMGLDRESEFFGPGTRLTVL.

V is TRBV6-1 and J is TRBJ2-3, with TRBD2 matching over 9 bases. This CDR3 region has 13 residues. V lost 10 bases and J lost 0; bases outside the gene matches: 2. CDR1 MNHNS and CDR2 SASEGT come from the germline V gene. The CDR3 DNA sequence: TGTGCCATGCGGGGGGGGAGCACAGATACGCAGTATTTT. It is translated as CAMRGGSTDTQYF.

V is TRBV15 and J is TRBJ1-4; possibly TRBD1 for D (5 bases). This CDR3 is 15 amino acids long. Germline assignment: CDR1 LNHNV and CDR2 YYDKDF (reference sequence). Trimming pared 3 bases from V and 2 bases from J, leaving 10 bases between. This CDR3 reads CATSRIRGTNEKLFF. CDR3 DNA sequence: TGTGCCACCAGCAGGATCCGGGGGACTAATGAAAAACTGTTTTTT.

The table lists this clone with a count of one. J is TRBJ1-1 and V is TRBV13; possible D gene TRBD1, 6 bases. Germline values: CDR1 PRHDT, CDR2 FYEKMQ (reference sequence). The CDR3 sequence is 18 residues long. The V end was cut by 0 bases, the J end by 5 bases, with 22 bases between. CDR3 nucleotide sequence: TGTGCCAGCAGCTTAGGCAGGCCCGGGGGCGCCGGTCAGACTGAAGCTTTCTTT. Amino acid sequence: CASSLGRPGGAGQTEAFF.

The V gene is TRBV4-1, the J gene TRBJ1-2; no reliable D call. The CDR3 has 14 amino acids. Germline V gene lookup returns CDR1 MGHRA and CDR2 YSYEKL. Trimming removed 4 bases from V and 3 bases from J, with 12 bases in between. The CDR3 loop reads CASSPEVGDYGYTF. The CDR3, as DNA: TGCGCCAGCAGCCCGGAGGTCGGAGACTATGGCTACACCTTC.

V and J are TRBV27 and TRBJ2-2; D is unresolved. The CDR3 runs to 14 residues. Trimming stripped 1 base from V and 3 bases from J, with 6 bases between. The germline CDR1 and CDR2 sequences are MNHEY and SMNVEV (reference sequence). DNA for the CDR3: TGTGCCAGCAGTTTATATATAGACACCGGGGAGCTGTTTTTT. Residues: CASSLYIDTGELFF.

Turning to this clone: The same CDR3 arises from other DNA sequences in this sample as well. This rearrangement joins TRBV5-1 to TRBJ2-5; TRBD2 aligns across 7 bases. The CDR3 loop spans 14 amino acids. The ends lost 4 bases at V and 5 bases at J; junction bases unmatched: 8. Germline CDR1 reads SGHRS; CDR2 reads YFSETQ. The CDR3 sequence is CASSPQGGPETQYF. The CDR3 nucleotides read TGCGCCAGCAGCCCCCAGGGAGGGCCCGAGACCCAGTACTTC.

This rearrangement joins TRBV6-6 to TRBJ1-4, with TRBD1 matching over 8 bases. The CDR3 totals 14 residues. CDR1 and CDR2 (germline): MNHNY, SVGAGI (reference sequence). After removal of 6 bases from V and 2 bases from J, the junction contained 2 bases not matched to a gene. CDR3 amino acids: CASRGQVTNEKLFF. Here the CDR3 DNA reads TGTGCCAGCAGGGGACAGGTGACTAATGAAAAACTGTTTTTT.

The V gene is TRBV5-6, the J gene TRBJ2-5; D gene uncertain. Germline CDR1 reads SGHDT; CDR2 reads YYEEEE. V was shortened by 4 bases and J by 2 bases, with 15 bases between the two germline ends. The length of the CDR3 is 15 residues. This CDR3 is CASSRGRSAQETQYF. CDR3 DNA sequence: TGTGCCAGCAGCCGAGGACGGAGCGCACAAGAGACCCAGTACTTC. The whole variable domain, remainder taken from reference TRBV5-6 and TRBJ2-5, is DAGVTQSPTHLIKTRGQQVTLRCSPKSGHDTVSWYQQALGQGPQFIFQYYEEEERQRGNFPDRFSGHQFPNYSSELNVNALLLGDSALYLCASSRGRSAQETQYFGPGTRLLVL.

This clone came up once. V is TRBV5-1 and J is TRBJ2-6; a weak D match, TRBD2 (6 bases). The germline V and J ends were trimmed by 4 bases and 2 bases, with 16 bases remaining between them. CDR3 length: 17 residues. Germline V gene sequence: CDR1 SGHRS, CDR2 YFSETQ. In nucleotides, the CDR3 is TGCGCCAGCAGCCCCTGGGCTAGCGCCCCTGGGGCCAACGTCCTGACTTTC. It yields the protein CASSPWASAPGANVLTF.

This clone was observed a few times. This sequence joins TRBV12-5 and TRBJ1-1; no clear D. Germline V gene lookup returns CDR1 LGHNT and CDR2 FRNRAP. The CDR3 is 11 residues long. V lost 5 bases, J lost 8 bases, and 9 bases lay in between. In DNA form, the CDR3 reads TGTGCTAGTGGTGAACTGGGAGAAGCTTTCTTT. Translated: CASGELGEAFF.

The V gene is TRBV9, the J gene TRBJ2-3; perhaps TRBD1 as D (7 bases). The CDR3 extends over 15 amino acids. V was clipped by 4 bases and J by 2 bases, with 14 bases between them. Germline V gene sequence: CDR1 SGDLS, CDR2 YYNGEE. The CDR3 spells CASSQGGGFTDTQYF. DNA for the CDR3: TGTGCCAGCAGCCAGGGGGGAGGATTCACAGATACGCAGTATTTT.

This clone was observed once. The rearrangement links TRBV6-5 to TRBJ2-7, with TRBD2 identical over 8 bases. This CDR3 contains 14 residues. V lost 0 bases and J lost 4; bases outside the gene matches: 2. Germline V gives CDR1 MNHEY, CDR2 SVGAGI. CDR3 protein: CASSYSTSAYEQYF. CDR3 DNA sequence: TGTGCCAGCAGTTACTCGACTAGCGCGTACGAGCAGTACTTC.

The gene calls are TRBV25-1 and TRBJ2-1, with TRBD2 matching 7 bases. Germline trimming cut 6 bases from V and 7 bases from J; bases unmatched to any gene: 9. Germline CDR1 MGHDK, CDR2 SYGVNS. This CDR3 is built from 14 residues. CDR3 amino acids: CASRTGGGANEQFF. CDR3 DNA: TGTGCCAGCAGGACGGGAGGAGGGGCAAATGAGCAGTTCTTC.

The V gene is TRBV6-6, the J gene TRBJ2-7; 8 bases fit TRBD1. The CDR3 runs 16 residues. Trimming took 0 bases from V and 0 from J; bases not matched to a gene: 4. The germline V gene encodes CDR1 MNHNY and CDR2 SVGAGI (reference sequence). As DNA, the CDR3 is TGTGCCAGCAGTTACTCCCGGGGACAGGACTCCTACGAGCAGTACTTC. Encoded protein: CASSYSRGQDSYEQYF.

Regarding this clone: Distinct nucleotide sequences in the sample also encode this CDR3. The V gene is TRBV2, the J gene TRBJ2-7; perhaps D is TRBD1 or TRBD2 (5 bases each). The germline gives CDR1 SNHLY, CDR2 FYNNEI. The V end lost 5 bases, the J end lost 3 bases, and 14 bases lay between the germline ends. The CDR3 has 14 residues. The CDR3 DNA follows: TGTGCCAGCAGTTCCGGGACCACCATCTACGAGCAGTACGTC. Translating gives CASSSGTTIYEQYV.